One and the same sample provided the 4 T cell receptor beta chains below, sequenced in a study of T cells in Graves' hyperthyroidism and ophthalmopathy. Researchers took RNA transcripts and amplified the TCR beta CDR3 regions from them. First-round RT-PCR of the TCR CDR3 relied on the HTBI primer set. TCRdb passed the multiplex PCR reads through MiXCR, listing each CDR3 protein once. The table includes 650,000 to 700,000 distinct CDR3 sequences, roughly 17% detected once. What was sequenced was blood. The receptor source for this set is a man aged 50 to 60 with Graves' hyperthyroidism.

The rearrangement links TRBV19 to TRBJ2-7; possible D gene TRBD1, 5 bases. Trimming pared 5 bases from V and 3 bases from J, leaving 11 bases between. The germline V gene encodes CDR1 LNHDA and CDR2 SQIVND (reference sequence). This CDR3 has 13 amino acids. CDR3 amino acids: CASSAPDSYEQYF. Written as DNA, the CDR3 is TGTGCCAGTAGTGCCCCCGACAGCTACGAGCAGTACTTC.

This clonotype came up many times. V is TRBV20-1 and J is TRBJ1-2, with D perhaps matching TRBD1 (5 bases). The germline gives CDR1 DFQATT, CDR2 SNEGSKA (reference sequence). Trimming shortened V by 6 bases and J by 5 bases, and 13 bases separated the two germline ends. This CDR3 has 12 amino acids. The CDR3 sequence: CSAPGTDYGYTF. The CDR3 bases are TGCAGTGCGCCCGGGACGGATTATGGCTACACCTTC.

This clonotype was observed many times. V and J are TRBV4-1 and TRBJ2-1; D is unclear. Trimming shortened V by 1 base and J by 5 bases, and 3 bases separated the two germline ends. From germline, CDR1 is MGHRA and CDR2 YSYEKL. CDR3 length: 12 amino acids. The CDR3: CASSQVNNEQFF. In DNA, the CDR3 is TGCGCCAGCAGCCAAGTTAACAATGAGCAGTTCTTC.

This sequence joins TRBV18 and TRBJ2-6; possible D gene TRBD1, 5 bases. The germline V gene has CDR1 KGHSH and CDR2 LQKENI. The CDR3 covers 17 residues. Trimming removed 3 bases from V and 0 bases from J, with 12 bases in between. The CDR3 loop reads CASSPGAGFSGANVLTF. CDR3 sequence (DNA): TGTGCCAGCTCACCTGGGGCAGGCTTCTCTGGGGCCAACGTCCTGACTTTC.